The next 22 T cell receptor beta chains were all read from a single sample in a study of OX40 agonist ivuxolimab in advanced cancers. Generated by immunoSEQ multiplex PCR, the TCRdb table keeps only in-frame clones and is missing some. The sample lists over 70,000 clones, around 80% seen once, with 5% to 6% in the top ten. The sequencing here drew on CD4+ or CD8+ T cells sorted from blood, taken in a trial of the OX40 agonist ivuxolimab. These TCRs come from an adult with an advanced solid tumor such as melanoma, head and neck, liver or kidney cancer.

The gene calls are TRBV27 and TRBJ1-6, with no clear D. The V gene's germline CDR1 is MNHEY and CDR2 SMNVEV (reference sequence). The CDR3 consists of 14 residues. V lost 5 bases to trimming and J lost 1 base, with 6 bases between them. The chain's CDR3 is CASSPSSYNSPLHF. The DNA for the CDR3 is TGTGCCAGCAGTCCTTCGTCCTATAATTCACCCCTCCACTTT.

V is TRBV30 and J is TRBJ2-5; D is undetermined. Germline CDR1 reads GTSNPN; CDR2 reads SVGIG (reference sequence). This CDR3 is built from 12 residues. Trimming removed 2 bases at V and 5 bases at J, with 9 bases between. The CDR3 region is CAWSPARETQYF. In nucleotides, the CDR3 is TGTGCCTGGAGTCCCGCGCGGGAGACCCAGTACTTC.

The chain is built from TRBV7-9 and TRBJ1-1; tentative D call: TRBD1 (6 bases). V was shortened by 5 bases and J by 6 bases, with 25 bases between the two germline ends. The CDR3 has 17 amino acids. The germline gives CDR1 SEHNR, CDR2 FQNEAQ (reference sequence). The CDR3 region has the DNA TGTGCCAGCAGCCCCTCGGTCCATGGAAAAAGGGGGGCTGAAGCTTTCTTT. It encodes CASSPSVHGKRGAEAFF.

This chain connects TRBV2 to TRBJ1-5; TRBD1 is a possible D gene (5 bases). The CDR3 sequence is 13 residues long. V lost 8 bases to trimming and J lost 6 bases, with 14 bases between them. In germline, CDR1 is SNHLY, CDR2 FYNNEI. CDR3 residues: CASRDDGAQPQHF. CDR3 nucleotide sequence: TGTGCCAGCCGGGACGATGGGGCTCAGCCCCAGCATTTT.

The chain carries TRBV9 and TRBJ2-2; 7 positions match TRBD1. CDR3 length equals 17 residues. Germline values: CDR1 SGDLS, CDR2 YYNGEE. V was pared by 4 bases and J by 2 bases, with 11 bases of the junction left unmatched. The CDR3 region is CASSPRDRDRNTGELFF. As DNA, the CDR3 is TGTGCCAGCAGCCCAAGGGACAGAGACCGTAACACCGGGGAGCTGTTTTTT.

The chain carries TRBV27 and TRBJ2-7, with D possibly matching TRBD1 (5 bases). The CDR3 has 13 residues. Trimming removed 4 bases at V and 3 bases at J, with 10 bases between. Germline V gene data show CDR1 as MNHEY and CDR2 as SMNVEV (reference sequence). The CDR3 is CASSSRQGYEQYF. CDR3 nucleotide sequence: TGTGCCAGCAGTTCCCGGCAGGGCTACGAGCAGTACTTC.

Here the CDR3 DNA reads TGTGCCAGCTCCCGACAGGGGCGCGAGTACTTC. This translates into CASSRQGREYF. V gene TRBV25-1 combines with J gene TRBJ2-7; TRBD1 matches at 8 bases. Germline lookup yields CDR1 MGHDK and CDR2 SYGVNS. V was clipped by 8 bases and J by 11 bases; unmatched bases: 8. CDR3 length: 11 amino acids.

J is TRBJ2-3 and V is TRBV9; unclear D gene. The V gene lost 1 base and the J gene lost 2 bases, with 8 bases spanning the gap. The CDR3 contains 14 residues. Germline values: CDR1 SGDLS, CDR2 YYNGEE. CDR3 DNA: TGTGCCAGCAGCGTAAGTTGGTCCACAGATACGCAGTATTTT. Protein product: CASSVSWSTDTQYF.

The chain combines TRBV9 with TRBJ2-7; TRBD1 matches 7 bases. CDR1 and CDR2 from the germline V gene are SGDLS and YYNGEE. The CDR3 loop spans 16 amino acids. With V trimmed by 3 bases and J by 3 bases, 12 bases remained unmatched. The CDR3 loop is CASSAAGDRADYEQYF. CDR3 in DNA: TGTGCCAGCAGCGCGGCCGGAGACAGGGCCGACTACGAGCAGTACTTC.

The CDR3 loop is CASRKATLFSYEQYF. The CDR3 DNA follows: TGTGCCTCGCGTAAGGCAACCTTATTTTCCTACGAGCAGTACTTC. The chain links TRBV2 to TRBJ2-7; D gene uncertain. CDR1 and CDR2 from the germline V gene are SNHLY and FYNNEI. The V end lost 11 bases, the J end lost 1 base, and 21 bases lay between the germline ends. The CDR3 is made up of 15 amino acids.

The chain employs TRBV2 and TRBJ2-3, with 8 bases lining up with TRBD1. The J segment lost 0 bases and the V segment lost 1 base, leaving 3 bases of the junction unmatched. This CDR3 contains 16 residues. Germline assignment: CDR1 SNHLY and CDR2 FYNNEI. This chain's CDR3 is CASSEGTGFSTDTQYF. For the CDR3, the DNA is TGTGCCAGCAGTGAAGGGACAGGGTTTAGCACAGATACGCAGTATTTT.

V is TRBV2 and J is TRBJ1-4; 9 nucleotides line up with TRBD1. V gave up 10 bases and J gave up 1 base; unmatched junction bases: 10. Germline assignment: CDR1 SNHLY and CDR2 FYNNEI. The CDR3 consists of 16 residues. CDR3 protein: CATKGRTGVTNEKLFF. CDR3 bases: TGTGCCACGAAAGGAAGGACAGGGGTAACTAATGAAAAACTGTTTTTT.

The V and J genes are TRBV5-6 and TRBJ1-3; D perhaps matches TRBD1 (5 bases). The CDR3 totals 17 residues. Trimming took 4 bases from V and 0 from J, leaving 17 bases between them. Germline CDR1 reads SGHDT; CDR2 reads YYEEEE. The CDR3 loop is CASSPGRKFRSGNTIYF. CDR3 DNA sequence: TGTGCCAGCAGCCCGGGACGGAAGTTTCGCTCTGGAAACACCATATATTTT. Variable domain in full (rest from reference TRBV5-6 and TRBJ1-3): DAGVTQSPTHLIKTRGQQVTLRCSPKSGHDTVSWYQQALGQGPQFIFQYYEEEERQRGNFPDRFSGHQFPNYSSELNVNALLLGDSALYLCASSPGRKFRSGNTIYFGEGSWLTVV.

The J gene is TRBJ2-2, the V gene TRBV11-2; D is unclear. The germline V gene has CDR1 SGHAT and CDR2 FQNNGV. The CDR3 is made up of 15 amino acids. Trimming stripped 4 bases from V and 4 bases from J, with 13 bases between. The CDR3 nucleotides are TGTGCCAGCAGCTCCGAGAGTAGGACCACCGGGGAGCTGTTTTTT. Translation: CASSSESRTTGELFF.

This clone was detected only once. Compared with germline, one end of the junction differs, possibly owing to a read error. V is TRBV7-9 and J is TRBJ2-7, with D possibly matching TRBD1 (8 bases). CDR1 and CDR2 (germline): SEHNR, FQNEAQ (reference sequence). CDR3 length: 18 amino acids. The DNA for the CDR3 is TGTGCCAACAGCCACAGGGGGGGCGTTGGACGGGAGTCCTACGAGCAGTACTTC. Translated: CANSHRGGVGRESYEQYF.

The chain combines TRBV28 with TRBJ2-4, with 9 nucleotides matching TRBD2. The CDR3 consists of 15 residues. Trimming removed 1 base from V and 7 bases from J; junction bases left unmatched: 5. Germline CDR1 is MDHEN and CDR2 is SYDVKM. The CDR3 loop is CASSLSGGGANIQYF. The CDR3 DNA reads as TGTGCCAGCAGTTTATCCGGCGGGGGGGCGAACATTCAGTACTTC.

This clone appeared a single time. The chain is built from TRBV28 and TRBJ1-3; tentatively, D is TRBD1 (6 bases). The CDR3 has 14 residues. Trimming removed 6 bases at V and 2 bases at J, with 11 bases between. Germline-derived CDR1 and CDR2 are MDHEN and SYDVKM. CDR3 loop: CASRTTGTGNTIYF. The CDR3 bases are TGTGCCAGCAGAACAACAGGGACTGGAAACACCATATATTTT.

This chain connects TRBV30 to TRBJ2-5; D gene ambiguous. The V end was cut by 2 bases, the J end by 5 bases, with 18 bases between. The CDR3 length is 15 residues. Germline assignment: CDR1 GTSNPN and CDR2 SVGIG (reference sequence). The chain's CDR3 is CAWSRVLWVAETQYF. The DNA for the CDR3 is TGTGCCTGGAGTCGGGTCCTTTGGGTTGCGGAGACCCAGTACTTC. Together with reference TRBV30 and TRBJ2-5, the CDR3 gives the full variable domain: SQTIHQWPATLVQPVGSPLSLECTVEGTSNPNLYWYRQAAGRGLQLLFYSVGIGQISSEVPQNLSASRPQDRQFILSSKKLLLSDSGFYLCAWSRVLWVAETQYFGPGTRLLVL.

V is TRBV5-5 and J is TRBJ1-4; a possible D gene is TRBD1 (5 bases). V dropped 4 bases and J dropped 0 bases, with 16 bases sitting between them. Germline CDR1 and CDR2: SGHKS and YYEKEE (reference sequence). The CDR3 has 17 residues. The CDR3, as DNA: TGTGCCAGCAGCCAAGCCCCGAGGGGCACAACTAATGAAAAACTGTTTTTT. This codes for CASSQAPRGTTNEKLFF.

This clone has more than one count but fewer than ten. Germline and junction disagree at one end, which may indicate a read error. The rearrangement links TRBV6-4 to TRBJ2-7, with 8 bases that match TRBD1. Germline CDR1 and CDR2: MRHNA and SNTAGT. The CDR3 spans 13 residues. This chain's CDR3 is CASSAGTGIRLDF. CDR3 nucleotide sequence: TGTGCCAGCAGTGCCGGGACAGGCATCCGTTTAGACTTC.

This chain links TRBV30 with TRBJ1-2; possibly TRBD1 for D (5 bases). Looked up from germline, CDR1 is GTSNPN and CDR2 is SVGIG (reference sequence). The germline V and J ends were trimmed by 2 bases and 4 bases, with 20 bases remaining between them. The CDR3 runs 16 residues. The CDR3, as DNA: TGTGCCTGGAGTCGTCTCGGGGCCTCCTCCTCCTATGGCTACACCTTC. Its translation: CAWSRLGASSSYGYTF.

V is TRBV27 and J is TRBJ1-6; possible D gene TRBD1, 5 bases. In germline, CDR1 is MNHEY, CDR2 SMNVEV (reference sequence). Trimming took off 2 bases at V and 15 bases at J, with 8 bases between the two ends. This CDR3 is 11 amino acids long. The CDR3 DNA sequence: TGTGCCAGCAGTTTAGCAGGGAGCCTCCACTTT. Translated: CASSLAGSLHF.